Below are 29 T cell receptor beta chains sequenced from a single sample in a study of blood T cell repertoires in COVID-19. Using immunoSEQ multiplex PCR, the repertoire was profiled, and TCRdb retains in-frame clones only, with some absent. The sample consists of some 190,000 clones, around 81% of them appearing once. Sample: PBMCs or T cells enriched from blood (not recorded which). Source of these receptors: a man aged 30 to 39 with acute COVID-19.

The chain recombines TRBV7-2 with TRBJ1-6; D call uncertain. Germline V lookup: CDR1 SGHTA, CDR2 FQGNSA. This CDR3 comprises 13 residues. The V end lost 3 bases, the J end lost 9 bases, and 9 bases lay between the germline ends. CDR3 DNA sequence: TGTGCCAGCAGCTTGGCGGCGGGTTCACCCCTCCACTTT. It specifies CASSLAAGSPLHF.

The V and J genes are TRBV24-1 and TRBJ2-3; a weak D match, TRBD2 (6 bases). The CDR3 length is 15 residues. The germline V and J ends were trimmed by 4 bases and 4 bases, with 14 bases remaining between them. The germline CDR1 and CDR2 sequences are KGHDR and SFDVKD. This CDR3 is CATSEEGLPADTQYF. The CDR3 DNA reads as TGTGCCACCAGTGAGGAGGGGCTCCCCGCAGATACGCAGTATTTT.

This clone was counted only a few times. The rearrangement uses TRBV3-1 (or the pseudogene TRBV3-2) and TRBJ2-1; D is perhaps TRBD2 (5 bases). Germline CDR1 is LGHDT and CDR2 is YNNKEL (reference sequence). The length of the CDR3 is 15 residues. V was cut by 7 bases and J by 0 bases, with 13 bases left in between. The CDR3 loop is CASTLRGSSYNEQFF. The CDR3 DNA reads TGTGCCAGCACCCTGCGAGGGAGCTCCTACAATGAGCAGTTCTTC.

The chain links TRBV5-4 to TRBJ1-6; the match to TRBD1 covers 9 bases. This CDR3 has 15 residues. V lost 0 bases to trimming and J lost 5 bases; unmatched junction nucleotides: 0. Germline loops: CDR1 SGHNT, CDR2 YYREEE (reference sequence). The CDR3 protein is CASSLGDRDNSPLHF. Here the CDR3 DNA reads TGTGCCAGCAGCTTGGGGGACAGGGATAATTCACCCCTCCACTTT.

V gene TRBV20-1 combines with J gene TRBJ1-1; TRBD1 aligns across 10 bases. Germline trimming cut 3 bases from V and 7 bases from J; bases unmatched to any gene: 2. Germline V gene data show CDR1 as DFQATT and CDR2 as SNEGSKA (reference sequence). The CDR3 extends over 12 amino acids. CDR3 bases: TGCAGTGCTAGTGGGACAGGGGTTGAAGCTTTCTTT. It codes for CSASGTGVEAFF.

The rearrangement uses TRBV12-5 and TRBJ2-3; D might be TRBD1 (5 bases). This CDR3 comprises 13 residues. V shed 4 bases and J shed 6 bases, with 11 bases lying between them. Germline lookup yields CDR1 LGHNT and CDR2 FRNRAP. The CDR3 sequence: CASGSRGVDTQYF. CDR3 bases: TGTGCTAGTGGTTCAAGGGGCGTGGATACGCAGTATTTT.

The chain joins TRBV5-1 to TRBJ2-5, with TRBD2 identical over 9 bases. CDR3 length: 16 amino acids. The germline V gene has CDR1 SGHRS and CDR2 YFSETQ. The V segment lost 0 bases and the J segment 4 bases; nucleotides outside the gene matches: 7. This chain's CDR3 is CASSLDLRGGSETQYF. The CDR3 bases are TGCGCCAGCAGCTTGGACTTGCGGGGGGGGTCAGAGACCCAGTACTTC.

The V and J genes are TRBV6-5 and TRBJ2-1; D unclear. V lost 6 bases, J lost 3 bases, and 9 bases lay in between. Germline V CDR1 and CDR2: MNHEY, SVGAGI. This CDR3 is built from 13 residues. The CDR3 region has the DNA TGTGCCAGCAGCTTTAGTGGCTACAATGAGCAGTTCTTC. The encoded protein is CASSFSGYNEQFF.

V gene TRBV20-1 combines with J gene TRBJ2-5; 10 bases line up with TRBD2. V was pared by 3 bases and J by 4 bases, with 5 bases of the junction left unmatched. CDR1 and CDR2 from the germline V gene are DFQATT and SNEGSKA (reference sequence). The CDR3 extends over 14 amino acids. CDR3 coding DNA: TGCAGTGCTAGTAGCGGGGGGCGGGGAGAGACCCAGTACTTC. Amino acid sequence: CSASSGGRGETQYF.

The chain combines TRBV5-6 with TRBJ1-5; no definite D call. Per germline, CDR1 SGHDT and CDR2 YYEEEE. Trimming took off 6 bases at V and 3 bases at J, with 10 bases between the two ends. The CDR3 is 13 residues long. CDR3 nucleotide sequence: TGTGCCAGCAACGTGAGAGCCAATCAGCCCCAGCATTTT. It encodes CASNVRANQPQHF.

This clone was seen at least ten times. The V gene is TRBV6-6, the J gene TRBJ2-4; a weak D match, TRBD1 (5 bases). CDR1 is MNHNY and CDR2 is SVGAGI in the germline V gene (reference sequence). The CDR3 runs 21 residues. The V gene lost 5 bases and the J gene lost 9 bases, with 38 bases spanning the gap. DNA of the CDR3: TGTGCCAGCAGTCCCCGCTTAGGACAAGGGTTCCCCTCTTCTCTGAACCTCATTCAGTACTTC. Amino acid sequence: CASSPRLGQGFPSSLNLIQYF.

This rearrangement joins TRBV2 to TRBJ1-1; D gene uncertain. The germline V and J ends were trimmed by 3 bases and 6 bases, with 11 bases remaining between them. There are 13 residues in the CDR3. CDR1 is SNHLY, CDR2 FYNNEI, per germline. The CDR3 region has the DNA TGTGCCAGCAGTGATAGAGGGAGGGCTGAAGCTTTCTTT. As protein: CASSDRGRAEAFF.

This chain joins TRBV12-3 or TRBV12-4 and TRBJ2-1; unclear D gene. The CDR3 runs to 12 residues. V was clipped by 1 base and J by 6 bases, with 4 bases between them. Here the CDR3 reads CASSLVLNEQFF. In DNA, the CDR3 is TGTGCCAGCAGTTTAGTCCTCAATGAGCAGTTCTTC.

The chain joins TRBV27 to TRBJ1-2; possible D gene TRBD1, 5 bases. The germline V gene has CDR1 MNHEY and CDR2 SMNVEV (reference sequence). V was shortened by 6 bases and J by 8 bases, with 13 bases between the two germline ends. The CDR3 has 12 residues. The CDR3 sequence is CASSSSGLGYTF. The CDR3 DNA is TGTGCCAGCAGCTCCTCAGGGTTAGGCTACACCTTC.

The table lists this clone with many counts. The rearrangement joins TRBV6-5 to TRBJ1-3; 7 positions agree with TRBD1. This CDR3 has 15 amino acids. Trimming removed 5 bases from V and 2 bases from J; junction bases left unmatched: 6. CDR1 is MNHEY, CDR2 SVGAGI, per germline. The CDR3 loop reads CASSMGQSAGNTIYF. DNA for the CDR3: TGTGCCAGCAGTATGGGACAGTCGGCTGGAAACACCATATATTTT.

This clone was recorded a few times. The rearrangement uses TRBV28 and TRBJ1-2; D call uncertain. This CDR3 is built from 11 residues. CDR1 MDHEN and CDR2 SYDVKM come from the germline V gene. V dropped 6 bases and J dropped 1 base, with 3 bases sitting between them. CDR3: CASSINYGYTF. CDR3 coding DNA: TGTGCCAGCAGCATTAACTATGGCTACACCTTC.

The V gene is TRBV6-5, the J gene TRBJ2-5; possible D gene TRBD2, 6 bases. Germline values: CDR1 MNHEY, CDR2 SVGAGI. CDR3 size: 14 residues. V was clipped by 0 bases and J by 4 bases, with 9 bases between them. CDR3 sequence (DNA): TGTGCCAGCAGTTACTCCACGGGGGTAGAGACCCAGTACTTC. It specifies CASSYSTGVETQYF.

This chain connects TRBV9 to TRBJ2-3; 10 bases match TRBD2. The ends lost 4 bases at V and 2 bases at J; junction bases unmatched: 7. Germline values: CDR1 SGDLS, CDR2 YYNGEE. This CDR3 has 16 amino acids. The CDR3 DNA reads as TGTGCCAGCAGCCCAACCAGCGGGGGGGTCACAGATACGCAGTATTTT. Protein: CASSPTSGGVTDTQYF.

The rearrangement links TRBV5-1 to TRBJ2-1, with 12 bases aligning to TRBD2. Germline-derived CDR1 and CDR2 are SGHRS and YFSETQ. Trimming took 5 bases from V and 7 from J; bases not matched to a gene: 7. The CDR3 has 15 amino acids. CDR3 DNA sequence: TGCGCCAGCAGGTCTCTAGCGGGGGGGCAGAATGAGCAGTTCTTC. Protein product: CASRSLAGGQNEQFF.

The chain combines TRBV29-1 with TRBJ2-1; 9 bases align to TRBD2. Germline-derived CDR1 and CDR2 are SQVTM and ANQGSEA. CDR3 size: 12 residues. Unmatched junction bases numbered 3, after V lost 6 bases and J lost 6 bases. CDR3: CSVRGGANEQFF. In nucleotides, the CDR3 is TGCAGCGTCCGCGGGGGGGCCAATGAGCAGTTCTTC.

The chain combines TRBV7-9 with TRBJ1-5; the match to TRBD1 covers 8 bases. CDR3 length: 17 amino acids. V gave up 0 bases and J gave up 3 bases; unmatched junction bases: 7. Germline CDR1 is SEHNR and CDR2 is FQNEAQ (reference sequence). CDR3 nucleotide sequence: TGTGCCAGCAGCTTAGCAGGGACAGGCACGATCAATCAGCCCCAGCATTTT. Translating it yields CASSLAGTGTINQPQHF.

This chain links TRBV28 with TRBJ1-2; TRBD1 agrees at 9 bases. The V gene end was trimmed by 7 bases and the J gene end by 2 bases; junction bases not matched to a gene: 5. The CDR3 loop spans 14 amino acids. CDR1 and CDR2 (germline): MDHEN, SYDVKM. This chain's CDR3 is CASTVTGGNYGYTF. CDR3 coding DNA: TGTGCCAGCACGGTGACAGGGGGAAACTATGGCTACACCTTC.

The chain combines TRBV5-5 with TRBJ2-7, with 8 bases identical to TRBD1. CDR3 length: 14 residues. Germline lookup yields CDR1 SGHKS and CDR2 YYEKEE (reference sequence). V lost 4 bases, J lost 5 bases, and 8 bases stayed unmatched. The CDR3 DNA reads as TGTGCCAGCAGCCCCCTGACAGGGGCGGACGAGCAGTACTTC. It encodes CASSPLTGADEQYF.

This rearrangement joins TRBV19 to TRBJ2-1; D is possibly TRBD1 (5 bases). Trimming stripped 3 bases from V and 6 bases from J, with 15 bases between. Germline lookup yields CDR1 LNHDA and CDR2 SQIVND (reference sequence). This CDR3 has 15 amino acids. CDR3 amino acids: CASSILQGLANEQFF. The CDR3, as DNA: TGTGCCAGTAGTATTCTCCAGGGCCTTGCCAATGAGCAGTTCTTC.

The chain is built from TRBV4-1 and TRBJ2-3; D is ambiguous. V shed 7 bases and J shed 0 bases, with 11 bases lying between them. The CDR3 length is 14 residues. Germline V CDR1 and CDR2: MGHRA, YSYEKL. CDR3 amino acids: CASKSLSSTDTQYF. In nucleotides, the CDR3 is TGCGCCAGCAAAAGCCTTTCTAGCACAGATACGCAGTATTTT.

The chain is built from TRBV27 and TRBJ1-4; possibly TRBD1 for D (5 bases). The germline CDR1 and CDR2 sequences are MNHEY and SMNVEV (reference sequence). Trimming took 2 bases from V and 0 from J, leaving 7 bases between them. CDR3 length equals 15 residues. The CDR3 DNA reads TGTGCCAGCAGTTTAAGACAGACAACTAATGAAAAACTGTTTTTT. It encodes CASSLRQTTNEKLFF.

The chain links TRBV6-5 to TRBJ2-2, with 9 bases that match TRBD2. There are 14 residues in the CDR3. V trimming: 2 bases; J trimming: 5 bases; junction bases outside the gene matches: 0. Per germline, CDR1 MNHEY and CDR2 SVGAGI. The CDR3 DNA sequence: TGTGCCAGCAGTTACGCGGGGGGGACCGGGGAGCTGTTTTTT. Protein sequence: CASSYAGGTGELFF.

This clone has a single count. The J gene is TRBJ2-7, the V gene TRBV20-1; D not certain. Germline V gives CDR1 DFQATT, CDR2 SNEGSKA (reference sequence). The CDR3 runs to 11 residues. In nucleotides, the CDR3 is TGCGGCACAGTAACGGACTACGAGCAGTACTTC. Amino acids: CGTVTDYEQYF.

The CDR3 loop is CASSPQGINQPQHF. CDR3 in DNA: TGTGCCAGCAGCCCACAGGGAATCAATCAGCCCCAGCATTTT. The chain uses TRBV7-9 and TRBJ1-5; the D gene is possibly TRBD1 (6 bases). Germline V CDR1 and CDR2: SEHNR, FQNEAQ (reference sequence). This CDR3 is built from 14 residues. V shed 5 bases and J shed 3 bases, with 11 bases lying between them.